Listed here is a single T cell receptor (beta chain). Its antigen remains unknown. In germline, CDR1 is KGHSH, CDR2 LQKENI. This CDR3 is 13 amino acids long. V gave up 6 bases and J gave up 4 bases; unmatched junction bases: 3. The sample comes from a study of shared clonotypes between healthy human individuals. Study information: The composition of the donors was a couple of women and a few men aged 18 to 49. Study-level points and caveats: Naive subsets generally had larger estimated richness than memory subsets. Sequencing depth was expected to affect clonotype sharing among donors.

How the authors handled the data: Owing to the provision of junction-only sequences devoid of quality scores by immunoSEQ, filtering differed. Sequenced by immunoSEQ multiplex PCR; TCRdb stores in-frame clones only, minus some. V and J calls and clone size are as listed in that table; D and trimming were resolved from the DNA. Of about 1.5 million clones listed, 95% to 99% are singletons. Material for sequencing was naive CD4+ T cells sorted from blood. Subset specified: CD45RA+ positively selected. This TCR came from a young man in good health. The chain links TRBV18 to TRBJ2-1, with 7 bases lining up with TRBD1. The CDR3 sequence: CASSPDRYNEQFF. The DNA of the CDR3 is TGTGCCAGCTCTCCGGACAGGTACAATGAGCAGTTCTTC.